These 8 T cell receptor beta chains were sequenced from one sample in a study of shared clonotypes between healthy human individuals. Sequencing was performed with immunoSEQ multiplex PCR; in TCRdb, only in-frame clones are kept and a portion is missing. The sample has roughly 1,500,000 clones, approximately 98.5% seen once. Sample: naive CD4+ T cells sorted from blood. Stated subset: CD45RA+ positively selected. These receptors all come from a man aged 25-40 years in good health.

This chain connects TRBV7-2 to TRBJ2-7; tentative D call: TRBD2 (5 bases). The CDR3 totals 14 residues. Germline lookup yields CDR1 SGHTA and CDR2 FQGNSA. Trimming stripped 2 bases from V and 6 bases from J, with 14 bases between. DNA of the CDR3: TGTGCCAGCAGCTTATATCGGGGTTTTGGCGAGCAGTACTTC. Translating gives CASSLYRGFGEQYF.

Turning to this clone: Other nucleotide sequences in the sample specify the same CDR3. The chain is built from TRBV11-3 and TRBJ1-1; D ambiguous. The germline V and J ends were trimmed by 2 bases and 1 base, with 8 bases remaining between them. This CDR3 comprises 14 residues. Germline CDR1 is SGHNT and CDR2 is YENEEA. This chain's CDR3 is CASSLTGKNTEAFF. CDR3 sequence (DNA): TGTGCCAGCAGCTTAACCGGGAAGAACACTGAAGCTTTCTTT.

The chain carries TRBV6-1 and TRBJ1-4; no firm D call. Germline CDR1 MNHNS, CDR2 SASEGT. The CDR3 length is 12 residues. V shed 5 bases and J shed 14 bases, with 15 bases lying between them. The CDR3 coding sequence is TGTGCCAGCAGTCAATCTTCCGGAGGGCTGTTTTTT. Residues: CASSQSSGGLFF.

The V call is TRBV5-4, the J call TRBJ2-4; weak D call: TRBD2 (7 bases). The CDR3 runs to 16 residues. V shed 1 base and J shed 1 base, with 12 bases lying between them. Germline V gene data show CDR1 as SGHNT and CDR2 as YYREEE (reference sequence). CDR3 coding DNA: TGTGCCAGCAGCTTGCCGGGGGGCCGGGCCAAAAACATTCAGTACTTC. Translation gives CASSLPGGRAKNIQYF.

V gene TRBV18 combines with J gene TRBJ2-7; TRBD1 might be the D (5 bases). V dropped 0 bases and J dropped 2 bases, with 17 bases sitting between them. CDR1 is KGHSH and CDR2 is LQKENI in the germline V gene. The CDR3 spans 17 residues. CDR3 sequence: CASSPPQVGVLPYEQYF. The CDR3 DNA is TGTGCCAGCTCACCACCGCAGGTAGGGGTCCTCCCCTACGAGCAGTACTTC.

J is TRBJ2-2 and V is TRBV19, with TRBD2 as a possible D gene (5 bases). The CDR3 contains 16 residues. Per the germline V gene, CDR1 is LNHDA and CDR2 is SQIVND (reference sequence). V was trimmed by 1 base and J by 6 bases, leaving 15 bases between them. This chain's CDR3 is CASSIVLGRFAGELFF. The CDR3 nucleotides are TGTGCCAGTAGTATAGTGCTAGGGAGATTTGCCGGGGAGCTGTTTTTT.

V usage is TRBV4-1 and J usage is TRBJ2-5; D remains ambiguous. The germline gives CDR1 MGHRA, CDR2 YSYEKL. V was shortened by 1 base and J by 4 bases, with 10 bases between the two germline ends. CDR3 length: 14 residues. The CDR3 DNA sequence: TGCGCCAGCAGCCAAGTTTCCGGTGTAGAGACCCAGTACTTC. It encodes CASSQVSGVETQYF.

J is TRBJ1-3 and V is TRBV27; no clear D gene. CDR1 MNHEY and CDR2 SMNVEV come from the germline V gene (reference sequence). With 4 bases removed from V and 2 bases from J, the gap between germline ends came to 9 bases. The CDR3 has 14 residues. The CDR3 DNA sequence: TGTGCCAGCAGTTCTCGCTCAGCTGGAAACACCATATATTTT. Translation: CASSSRSAGNTIYF.